These 2 T cell receptor beta chains share one sample of origin, sequenced in a study of beta chain features in type 1 diabetes. Study-level findings and limits: Across all four CD4+ subsets, people with type 1 diabetes showed modestly shorter TCRB CDR3s.

These receptors have no known antigen. Reverse transcribing all isolated RNA meant expressed TCRB transcripts were sequenced. Some clones are missing from TCRdb's copy, which holds only in-frame ones; the method was immunoSEQ multiplex PCR. The table has hundreds of thousands of clones, 13% seen once. Sequencing input: naive CD4+ T cells from blood. These receptors were taken from a man between 18 and 29 years old with type 1 diabetes.

In the case of this clone: The same CDR3 also results from other DNA sequences found in this sample. The chain recombines TRBV30 with TRBJ1-1; 7 nucleotides agree with TRBD1. This CDR3 spans 12 amino acids. CDR1 and CDR2 (germline): GTSNPN, SVGIG (reference sequence). The J segment lost 5 bases and the V segment lost 5 bases, leaving 5 bases of the junction unmatched. The CDR3 reads CAWSRGPTEAFF. The CDR3 DNA follows: TGTGCCTGGTCGAGGGGGCCAACTGAAGCTTTCTTT.

This clone was detected a few times. V is TRBV2 and J is TRBJ1-1; D call uncertain. The germline gives CDR1 SNHLY, CDR2 FYNNEI. This CDR3 is 14 amino acids long. V lost 7 bases to trimming and J lost 5 bases, with 17 bases between them. The CDR3 DNA reads as TGTGCCAGCACCTTCGCTAGCACTGGTACTGAAGCTTTCTTT. It encodes CASTFASTGTEAFF.